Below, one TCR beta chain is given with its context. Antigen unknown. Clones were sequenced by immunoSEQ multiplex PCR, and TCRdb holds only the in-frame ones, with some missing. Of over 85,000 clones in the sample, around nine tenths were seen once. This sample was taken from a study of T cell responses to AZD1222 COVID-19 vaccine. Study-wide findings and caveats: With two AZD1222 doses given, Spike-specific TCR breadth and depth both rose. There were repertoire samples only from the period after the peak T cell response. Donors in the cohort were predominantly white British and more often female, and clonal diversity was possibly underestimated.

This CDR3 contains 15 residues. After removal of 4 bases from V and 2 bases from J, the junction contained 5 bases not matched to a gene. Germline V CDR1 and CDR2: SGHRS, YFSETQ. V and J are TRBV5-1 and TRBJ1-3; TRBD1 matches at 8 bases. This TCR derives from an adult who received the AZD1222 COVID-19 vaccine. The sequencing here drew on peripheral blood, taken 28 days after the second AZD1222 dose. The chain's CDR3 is CASSPQGGAGNTIYF. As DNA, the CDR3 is TGCGCCAGCAGCCCACAGGGGGGGGCTGGAAACACCATATATTTT.